This TCR beta chain derives from a study of blood T cells in healthy people across ages. The study, taken as a whole, reports: Diversity estimated from one million T cells was considered an underestimate.

All donors came from Russia, were Caucasian and healthy, and spanned ages about 6 to 100. Together with a sample-barcoded 5' primer, a J-beta primer mix was included in a second PCR lasting about 7 to 12 cycles. TCRdb re-called the 5' RACE reads through MiXCR, storing one row per CDR3 protein. Among approximately 700,000 distinct CDR3 sequences listed, 32% were seen once. On this clonotype itself: The antigen is unknown. Given a much more abundant clone one base away, this may be a read error.

The sample comprised blood. This sequence originates from a woman older than 75 in good health.

Written as DNA, the CDR3 is TGTGCCAACAGCCAAGACACCCAGGGAAATGGCTACACCTTC. Translation gives CANSQDTQGNGYTF. The gene calls are TRBV4-2 and TRBJ1-2, with D possibly TRBD1 on 5 matching bases. Germline assignment: CDR1 LGHNA and CDR2 YNFKEQ. The CDR3 consists of 14 residues.